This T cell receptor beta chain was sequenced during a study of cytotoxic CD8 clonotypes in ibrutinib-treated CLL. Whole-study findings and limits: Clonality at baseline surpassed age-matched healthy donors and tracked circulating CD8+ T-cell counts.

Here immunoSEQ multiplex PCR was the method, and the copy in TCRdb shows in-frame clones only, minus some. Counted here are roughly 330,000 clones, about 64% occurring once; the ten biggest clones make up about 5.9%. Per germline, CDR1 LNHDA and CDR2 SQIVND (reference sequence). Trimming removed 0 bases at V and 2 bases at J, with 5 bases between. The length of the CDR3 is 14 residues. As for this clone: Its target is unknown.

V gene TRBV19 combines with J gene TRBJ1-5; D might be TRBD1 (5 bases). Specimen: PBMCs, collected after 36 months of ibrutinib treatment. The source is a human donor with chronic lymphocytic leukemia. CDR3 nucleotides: TGTGCCAGTAGTATAGACAGGGGCAATCAGCCCCAGCATTTT. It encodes CASSIDRGNQPQHF.